This passage covers 12 T cell receptor beta chains from one sample sequenced in a study of sequential checkpoint blockade in melanoma. Treatment in this sample: randomized to nivolumab then ipilimumab (arm A) or the reverse (arm B). Produced via immunoSEQ multiplex PCR; TCRdb's table is partial and in-frame only. Here the sample spans over 2,500 clones, roughly a fifth being singletons. The specimen was tumor tissue (inferred from file names), collected from a patient given nivolumab and ipilimumab in sequence. These receptor sequences come from a human patient with melanoma. Some clones in this sample may be carry-over from other donors' samples.

The genes are TRBV6-1 and TRBJ2-5; D is possibly TRBD2 (7 bases). The CDR3 extends over 13 amino acids. Germline V gives CDR1 MNHNS, CDR2 SASEGT. V dropped 1 base and J dropped 7 bases, with 10 bases sitting between them. The CDR3 bases are TGTGCCAGCAGTGAAGTTAGGGGGGGGACCCAGTACTTC. Translation gives CASSEVRGGTQYF.

The chain employs TRBV6-8 and TRBJ2-1; perhaps TRBD2 as D (6 bases). CDR1 MNHGY and CDR2 SAAAGT come from the germline V gene. The CDR3 is 15 amino acids. V lost 6 bases to trimming and J lost 0 bases, with 12 bases between them. DNA for the CDR3: TGTGCCAGCAGCCCCTTCGGGGGCTCCTACAATGAGCAGTTCTTC. Translation gives CASSPFGGSYNEQFF.

This clone was counted a few times. The chain combines TRBV11-3 with TRBJ2-7; 8 positions agree with TRBD2. The CDR3 is 16 residues long. Germline CDR1 reads SGHNT; CDR2 reads YENEEA. Trimming took 0 bases from V and 0 from J; bases not matched to a gene: 4. The CDR3 bases are TGTGCCAGCAGCTTAGATTTGCGGGGGGACTCCTACGAGCAGTACTTC. Encoded protein: CASSLDLRGDSYEQYF.

This clone was seen only a few times. The chain recombines TRBV9 with TRBJ1-1, with D unclear. The CDR3 covers 16 residues. V was clipped by 5 bases and J by 4 bases, with 21 bases between them. Germline-derived CDR1 and CDR2 are SGDLS and YYNGEE. The CDR3 DNA reads as TGTGCCAGCAGTCGCCCGGGTTCGGGTCCCCGCACTGAAGCTTTCTTT. This sequence encodes CASSRPGSGPRTEAFF.

In this sample, this clone turned up once. The V call is TRBV19, the J call TRBJ1-2; TRBD1 matches 9 bases. The CDR3 spans 17 residues. V shed 1 base and J 3 bases; nucleotides not matched to a gene: 9. Germline V gene data show CDR1 as LNHDA and CDR2 as SQIVND (reference sequence). The CDR3 reads CASSIAPQGALDYGYTF. The DNA for the CDR3 is TGTGCCAGTAGTATAGCCCCACAGGGGGCGTTGGACTATGGCTACACCTTC.

By share, this clone counts as hyperexpanded. The chain combines TRBV11-3 with TRBJ1-4; D ambiguous. With 5 bases removed from V and 3 bases from J, the gap between germline ends came to 13 bases. This CDR3 spans 15 amino acids. Germline V gene sequence: CDR1 SGHNT, CDR2 YENEEA. As DNA, the CDR3 is TGTGCCAGCAGCATCTGGGGTGGACCTAATGAAAAACTGTTTTTT. Its translation: CASSIWGGPNEKLFF.

V is TRBV5-1 and J is TRBJ1-6, with D maybe TRBD1 (6 bases). The CDR3 has 15 residues. The V and J ends lost 0 bases and 10 bases respectively, with 14 bases between them. CDR1 is SGHRS and CDR2 is YFSETQ in the germline V gene. CDR3 sequence: CASSLEQGRGSPLHF. The CDR3 DNA reads TGCGCCAGCAGCTTGGAACAGGGTAGAGGATCACCCCTCCACTTT.

This clone came up a few times. The rearrangement uses TRBV28 and TRBJ2-5, with 11 bases identical to TRBD1. The V gene end was trimmed by 8 bases and the J gene end by 4 bases; junction bases not matched to a gene: 6. This CDR3 contains 14 residues. Germline CDR1 reads MDHEN; CDR2 reads SYDVKM. CDR3 nucleotide sequence: TGTGCCAGCGGTCTGGGACAGGGGGGAGAGACCCAGTACTTC. Amino acid sequence: CASGLGQGGETQYF. Looking up the rest from reference TRBV28 and TRBJ2-5 gives the full variable domain: DVKVTQSSRYLVKRTGEKVFLECVQDMDHENMFWYRQDPGLGLRLIYFSYDVKMKEKGDIPEGYSVSREKKERFSLILESASTNQTSMYLCASGLGQGGETQYFGPGTRLLVL.

This clone was picked up a small number of times. This chain uses TRBV18 with TRBJ1-3; possible D gene TRBD1, 6 bases. From germline, CDR1 is KGHSH and CDR2 LQKENI. The CDR3 length is 17 residues. V shed 3 bases and J shed 4 bases, with 19 bases lying between them. This chain's CDR3 is CASSPTGGRKAGNTIYF. The CDR3 DNA follows: TGTGCCAGCTCACCGACAGGCGGGCGCAAGGCCGGAAACACCATATATTTT.

This clone appeared a few times. The chain couples TRBV28 to TRBJ2-2; TRBD1 agrees at 8 bases. V dropped 5 bases and J dropped 2; count of bases not matched to a gene: 7. The CDR3 contains 16 residues. Per the germline V gene, CDR1 is MDHEN and CDR2 is SYDVKM. This chain's CDR3 is CASSVAGTGNTGELFF. DNA of the CDR3: TGTGCCAGCAGTGTTGCCGGGACAGGAAACACCGGGGAGCTGTTTTTT.

The chain combines TRBV15 with TRBJ1-3; D not resolved. CDR1 and CDR2 (germline): LNHNV, YYDKDF (reference sequence). V lost 0 bases, J lost 0 bases, and 15 bases lay in between. The CDR3 length is 18 residues. DNA for the CDR3: TGTGCCACCAGCAGAGATCGAGGAAGGCGAAGCTCTGGAAACACCATATATTTT. Translated, it gives CATSRDRGRRSSGNTIYF. Based on the CDR3 plus reference TRBV15 and TRBJ1-3, the full variable domain is DAMVIQNPRYQVTQFGKPVTLSCSQTLNHNVMYWYQQKSSQAPKLLFHYYDKDFNNEADTPDNFQSRRPNTSFCFLDIRSPGLGDTAMYLCATSRDRGRRSSGNTIYFGEGSWLTVV.

V and J are TRBV18 and TRBJ2-1; TRBD2 matches at 7 bases. Germline V gene lookup returns CDR1 KGHSH and CDR2 LQKENI. The V segment lost 1 base and the J segment 5 bases; nucleotides outside the gene matches: 5. The CDR3 covers 15 residues. CDR3 in amino acids: CASSPRGGENNEQFF. The CDR3 nucleotides read TGTGCCAGCTCACCACGGGGGGGTGAGAACAATGAGCAGTTCTTC.